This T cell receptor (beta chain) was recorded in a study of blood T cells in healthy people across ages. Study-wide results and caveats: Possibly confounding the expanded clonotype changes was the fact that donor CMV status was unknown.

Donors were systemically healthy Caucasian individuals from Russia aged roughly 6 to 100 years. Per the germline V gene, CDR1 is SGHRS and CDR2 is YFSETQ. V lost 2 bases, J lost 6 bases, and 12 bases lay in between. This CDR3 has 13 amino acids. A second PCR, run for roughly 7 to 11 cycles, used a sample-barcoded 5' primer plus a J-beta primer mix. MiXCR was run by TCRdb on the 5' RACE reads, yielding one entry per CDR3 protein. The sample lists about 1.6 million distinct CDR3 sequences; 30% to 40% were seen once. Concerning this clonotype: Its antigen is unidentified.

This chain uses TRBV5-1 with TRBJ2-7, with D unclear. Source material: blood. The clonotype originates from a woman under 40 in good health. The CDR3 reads CASSFLPDSEQYF. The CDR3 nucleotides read TGCGCCAGCAGCTTTCTCCCTGACTCCGAGCAGTACTTC.